This passage covers 10 T cell receptor beta chains from one sample sequenced in a study of cytomegalovirus exposure and HLA in healthy donors (dated by TCRdb to the late 2010s). Libraries came from the immunoSEQ multiplex PCR assay. The multiplex PCR relied on a mix of 60 forward primers for TCR Vbeta segments and 13 reverse primers for TCR Jbeta segments. TCRdb retrieved this table from immuneACCESS and kept in-frame rearrangements only. Not all clones are present; in checked studies, unresolved V genes account for under half, and no reason is known for the remainder. Here the sample has around 99,000 clones; 81% occur a single time. The ten largest clones add up to roughly 2.2% of the sample. Sequencing used PBMCs. The receptors were sampled from a woman in her thirties in good health and CMV-seronegative.

The genes are TRBV5-1 and TRBJ2-1; 8 nucleotides match TRBD2. V lost 0 bases and J lost 0; bases outside the gene matches: 11. The CDR3 extends over 19 amino acids. Germline CDR1 SGHRS, CDR2 YFSETQ. This CDR3 reads CASSLVGSGTSSSYNEQFF. CDR3 nucleotide sequence: TGCGCCAGCAGCTTGGTCGGTAGCGGGACCTCCAGCTCCTACAATGAGCAGTTCTTC.

This clone was found a few times. Mismatch with germline at one junction end may stem from a read error. The chain carries TRBV7-9 and TRBJ1-4; 9 bases map to TRBD1. The CDR3 consists of 19 residues. The V gene's germline CDR1 is SEHNR and CDR2 FQNEAQ (reference sequence). The CDR3 DNA is TGTTCCAGCAGCTCCCCAACCCCTAACGGACAGGGGTTCGGTGAAAAACTGTTTTTT. It encodes CSSSSPTPNGQGFGEKLFF.

The J gene is TRBJ2-7, the V gene TRBV30; TRBD1 aligns across 10 bases. J gave up 2 bases and V 4 bases, and 11 bases lay outside the gene matches. Per the germline V gene, CDR1 is GTSNPN and CDR2 is SVGIG (reference sequence). The CDR3 spans 16 residues. The CDR3 spells CAWNLGQGSNPYEQYF. CDR3 nucleotide sequence: TGTGCCTGGAACCTGGGACAGGGGTCCAATCCCTACGAGCAGTACTTC.

This clone has just one count. V is TRBV25-1 and J is TRBJ1-1; a possible D gene is TRBD1 (5 bases). CDR3 length equals 11 residues. CDR1 and CDR2 (germline): MGHDK, SYGVNS. Trimming pared 9 bases from V and 1 base from J, leaving 6 bases between. The CDR3 DNA follows: TGTGCCAGTGGACAGAACACTGAAGCTTTCTTT. It encodes CASGQNTEAFF.

The gene calls are TRBV9 and TRBJ2-2; no clear D gene. V shed 0 bases and J shed 6 bases, with 6 bases lying between them. CDR3 length: 13 amino acids. Germline V gene lookup returns CDR1 SGDLS and CDR2 YYNGEE. The CDR3 nucleotides are TGTGCCAGCAGCGTAGTTTCTTCCGGGGAGCTGTTTTTT. Amino acids: CASSVVSSGELFF. Looking up the rest from reference TRBV9 and TRBJ2-2 gives the full variable domain: DSGVTQTPKHLITATGQRVTLRCSPRSGDLSVYWYQQSLDQGLQFLIQYYNGEERAKGNILERFSAQQFPDLHSELNLSSLELGDSALYFCASSVVSSGELFFGEGSRLTVL.

The CDR3 protein is CASSVGIGASNQPQHF. In nucleotides, the CDR3 is TGTGCCAGCAGTGTTGGTATAGGGGCGAGCAATCAGCCCCAGCATTTT. V gene TRBV6-1 combines with J gene TRBJ1-5; D is perhaps TRBD1 (5 bases). This CDR3 comprises 16 residues. Per germline, CDR1 MNHNS and CDR2 SASEGT. The V end lost 4 bases, the J end lost 1 base, and 14 bases lay between the germline ends.

The chain joins TRBV6-1 to TRBJ1-4, with TRBD1 as a possible D gene (6 bases). Trimming took 6 bases from V and 7 from J, leaving 18 bases between them. Germline assignment: CDR1 MNHNS and CDR2 SASEGT. This CDR3 contains 15 residues. CDR3: CASRSPGALSEKLFF. The CDR3, as DNA: TGTGCCAGCAGAAGCCCAGGGGCCCTTTCTGAAAAACTGTTTTTT.

The chain joins TRBV5-4 to TRBJ2-1; TRBD2 agrees at 13 bases. The CDR3 consists of 18 residues. V was clipped by 4 bases and J by 0 bases; unmatched bases: 7. Germline V lookup: CDR1 SGHNT, CDR2 YYREEE (reference sequence). CDR3 bases: TGTGCCAGCAGCGAGGGACTAGCGGGACAGAGCTCCTACAATGAGCAGTTCTTC. As protein: CASSEGLAGQSSYNEQFF.

The genes are TRBV19 and TRBJ2-1; 10 bases align to TRBD2. V trimming: 8 bases; J trimming: 5 bases; junction bases outside the gene matches: 12. The CDR3 covers 16 residues. The germline gives CDR1 LNHDA, CDR2 SQIVND (reference sequence). The CDR3 protein is CASRSGLAESDNEQFF. The CDR3 nucleotides are TGTGCCAGTCGATCAGGACTAGCGGAGAGTGACAATGAGCAGTTCTTC.

The CDR3 protein is CASSLGVPGQINYGYTF. CDR3 DNA sequence: TGCGCCAGCAGCTTGGGGGTCCCGGGACAGATAAACTATGGCTACACCTTC. V usage is TRBV5-1 and J usage is TRBJ1-2; 7 nucleotides agree with TRBD1. This CDR3 is 17 amino acids long. Germline CDR1 reads SGHRS; CDR2 reads YFSETQ. V shed 0 bases, J shed 2 bases, and the junction held 10 bases outside the gene matches.